One TCR beta chain is described in this entry. Its target is not known. A much larger clone differs by one base, so this may be a read error. The length of the CDR3 is 13 residues. Per germline, CDR1 MNHEY and CDR2 SVGAGI. The germline V and J ends were trimmed by 10 bases and 5 bases, with 17 bases remaining between them. This entry comes from a study of breast tumors, draining lymph nodes, adjacent tissues. Study-wide results and caveats: Compared with lymph nodes, tumors were less diverse; compared with nontumor tissue, more. Data fit most tumor T cells coming from lymph node, expanding in tumor. Luminal-like breast cancer showed significantly greater tumor-nontumor repertoire similarity than basal-like breast cancer did.

TCRdb analysed the multiplex PCR reads with MiXCR anew, one entry per CDR3 protein. The sample includes about 180,000 distinct CDR3 sequences, 30% to 35% of them seen just once. The lymph nodes were axillary draining lymph nodes from breast cancer patients. The specimen sequenced was axillary lymph node tissue. The receptor's source is a female donor with breast cancer. Some clones in this sample may be carry-over from other donors' samples. V and J are TRBV6-5 and TRBJ1-2; D unclear. The CDR3: CAITHTLGYGYTF. For the CDR3, the DNA is TGTGCCATCACCCACACCTTGGGTTATGGCTACACCTTC.